The 30 T cell receptor beta chains in this list originate from one sample, sequenced in a study of T cell responses to AZD1222 COVID-19 vaccine (dated by TCRdb to the early 2020s). According to the study, the label for this sample's time point signals: baseline before first vaccination. Read against the paper, the sample's treatment or condition label means: meningococcal conjugate vaccine given as trial control. Receptor amplification or capture employed the immunoSEQ multiplex PCR assay. TCRdb took over this immuneACCESS table, retaining in-frame rearrangements with V and J assigned. Such tables are incomplete; in checked studies, under half of the missing clones stem from an unresolved V gene, and the remainder is unexplained. This sample has about 190,000 clones in its table, and around 86% of those were observed once. Of the sample, less than 3% is held by the ten largest clones. The sample here was peripheral blood, taken on day 0 of MenACWY control vaccination. The receptors come from an adult in good health.

The rearrangement links TRBV6-6 to TRBJ2-7; D remains unclear. The CDR3 has 12 residues. V was clipped by 6 bases and J by 3 bases, with 9 bases between them. CDR1 is MNHNY and CDR2 is SVGAGI in the germline V gene (reference sequence). As DNA, the CDR3 is TGTGCCAGCAGCCCAGTGGACTACGAGCAGTACTTC. Its protein product is CASSPVDYEQYF.

V gene TRBV23-1 combines with J gene TRBJ1-1; D is possibly TRBD1 (5 bases). TRBV23-1 is an ORF, with its function uncertain. CDR3 length: 16 residues. V gave up 4 bases and J gave up 1 base, with 16 bases separating them. DNA for the CDR3: TGCGCCAGCAGTCCCCGGGGTAGGGGTGGGAACACTGAAGCTTTCTTT. This translates into CASSPRGRGGNTEAFF.

This rearrangement joins TRBV30 to TRBJ2-5; D gene ambiguous. This CDR3 has 11 amino acids. V lost 5 bases, J lost 10 bases, and 14 bases lay in between. Germline V gene sequence: CDR1 GTSNPN, CDR2 SVGIG (reference sequence). For the CDR3, the DNA is TGTGCCTGGGCAAACGCTCATCGCCAGTACTTC. Translating gives CAWANAHRQYF.

The V and J genes are TRBV2 and TRBJ1-5; D is unclear. CDR1 SNHLY and CDR2 FYNNEI come from the germline V gene. Trimming pared 3 bases from V and 2 bases from J, leaving 11 bases between. The CDR3 runs to 15 residues. The CDR3 nucleotides are TGTGCCAGCAGTGATGGACTAGTTGGCAATCAGCCCCAGCATTTT. Protein sequence: CASSDGLVGNQPQHF. The full variable domain, rest sourced from reference TRBV2 and TRBJ1-5, is EPEVTQTPSHQVTQMGQEVILRCVPISNHLYFYWYRQILGQKVEFLVSFYNNEISEKSEIFDDQFSVERPDGSNFTLKIRSTKLEDSAMYFCASSDGLVGNQPQHFGDGTRLSIL.

This rearrangement joins TRBV7-2 to TRBJ2-7; 8 bases fit TRBD2. Per the germline V gene, CDR1 is SGHTA and CDR2 is FQGNSA. The CDR3 consists of 16 residues. Germline trimming cut 5 bases from V and 3 bases from J; bases unmatched to any gene: 12. CDR3 nucleotides: TGTGCCAGCAGCCCGACCCTCGGGGGGGCCGTCTACGAGCAGTACTTC. Protein: CASSPTLGGAVYEQYF.

The genes are TRBV5-1 and TRBJ2-7; D is undetermined. V lost 0 bases and J lost 6, with 13 bases in between. The CDR3 sequence is 14 residues long. Per the germline V gene, CDR1 is SGHRS and CDR2 is YFSETQ. CDR3 sequence: CASSLGRWAGEQYF. CDR3 coding DNA: TGCGCCAGCAGCTTGGGGCGGTGGGCTGGCGAGCAGTACTTC.

The chain carries TRBV9 and TRBJ2-2; 9 bases align to TRBD1. V shed 6 bases and J 5 bases; nucleotides not matched to a gene: 17. From germline, CDR1 is SGDLS and CDR2 YYNGEE. This CDR3 is built from 18 residues. CDR3 coding DNA: TGTGCCAGCAAGTCCCTCCTTGCTCGGGACAGGGATACCGGGGAGCTGTTTTTT. Encoded protein: CASKSLLARDRDTGELFF.

The J gene is TRBJ1-1, the V gene TRBV11-2; D unclear. This CDR3 has 14 amino acids. The V and J ends lost 0 bases and 1 base respectively, with 6 bases between them. The germline V gene has CDR1 SGHAT and CDR2 FQNNGV. CDR3 sequence: CASSLDHRNTEAFF. In nucleotides, the CDR3 is TGTGCCAGCAGCTTAGACCATAGGAACACTGAAGCTTTCTTT.

The chain combines TRBV7-9 with TRBJ1-1; D not resolved. The CDR3 extends over 12 amino acids. CDR1 SEHNR and CDR2 FQNEAQ come from the germline V gene (reference sequence). V was cut by 5 bases and J by 5 bases, with 9 bases left in between. The CDR3: CASSHGDTEAFF. CDR3 nucleotides: TGTGCCAGCAGCCACGGTGATACTGAAGCTTTCTTT.

The CDR3 DNA sequence: TGTGCCAGCAGCCCGGGACAGCCTAACTATGGCTACACCTTC. Translation: CASSPGQPNYGYTF. The chain uses TRBV5-6 and TRBJ1-2, with 7 bases matching TRBD1. V shed 4 bases, J shed 0 bases, and the junction held 3 bases outside the gene matches. There are 14 residues in the CDR3. The germline gives CDR1 SGHDT, CDR2 YYEEEE.

The genes are TRBV11-2 and TRBJ1-2; D unclear. V was clipped by 1 base and J by 6 bases, with 15 bases between them. The CDR3 is 15 residues long. Per the germline V gene, CDR1 is SGHAT and CDR2 is FQNNGV. CDR3 in amino acids: CASSLVSRSTNGYTF. CDR3 sequence (DNA): TGTGCCAGCAGCTTAGTTTCCCGGAGCACCAATGGCTACACCTTC.

This clone was counted between two and nine times. V and J are TRBV6-1 and TRBJ1-2, with D unclear. This CDR3 is 13 amino acids long. Germline V gives CDR1 MNHNS, CDR2 SASEGT. Trimming cost V 3 bases and J 4 bases, with 9 bases left between them. The DNA for the CDR3 is TGTGCCAGCAGTGAGGCCAGGACCTATGGCTACACCTTC. It yields the protein CASSEARTYGYTF.

This clone appeared a single time. The chain joins TRBV7-2 to TRBJ2-4; D is possibly TRBD2 (6 bases). The CDR3 is 16 residues long. V dropped 0 bases and J dropped 1 base, with 10 bases sitting between them. CDR1 SGHTA and CDR2 FQGNSA come from the germline V gene. CDR3 DNA: TGTGCCAGCAGCTTAGCGGGGGGTAGGGCCAAAAACATTCAGTACTTC. Protein sequence: CASSLAGGRAKNIQYF.

V gene TRBV2 combines with J gene TRBJ1-3; D perhaps matches TRBD1 (5 bases). The CDR3 is 15 amino acids. V was cut by 6 bases and J by 0 bases, with 12 bases left in between. Germline V CDR1 and CDR2: SNHLY, FYNNEI. The CDR3 protein is CASSETGTSGNTIYF. The CDR3 nucleotides read TGTGCCAGCAGCGAAACCGGGACCTCTGGAAACACCATATATTTT. The full variable domain, its missing parts supplied by reference TRBV2 and TRBJ1-3, is EPEVTQTPSHQVTQMGQEVILRCVPISNHLYFYWYRQILGQKVEFLVSFYNNEISEKSEIFDDQFSVERPDGSNFTLKIRSTKLEDSAMYFCASSETGTSGNTIYFGEGSWLTVV.

The rearrangement links TRBV7-2 to TRBJ2-7, with 7 bases matching TRBD1. The junction had 17 bases not matched to a gene; V was cut back by 5 bases and J by 4 bases. The germline V gene has CDR1 SGHTA and CDR2 FQGNSA. The CDR3 covers 17 residues. The CDR3 DNA reads TGTGCCAGCAGCCGCAGAGGGGGTGGGACAGTGACTTACGAGCAGTACTTC. This gives the protein CASSRRGGGTVTYEQYF.

V is TRBV6-1 and J is TRBJ1-6; D is undetermined. Germline assignment: CDR1 MNHNS and CDR2 SASEGT. This CDR3 is 15 amino acids long. V was pared by 2 bases and J by 11 bases, with 16 bases between. In nucleotides, the CDR3 is TGTGCCAGCAGTGAATATGACGGCCGTCGGGCACCCCTCCACTTT. Translating gives CASSEYDGRRAPLHF.

The gene calls are TRBV24-1 and TRBJ1-1; no reliable D call. Germline V CDR1 and CDR2: KGHDR, SFDVKD. This CDR3 comprises 13 residues. Trimming cost V 3 bases and J 1 base, with 5 bases left between them. The CDR3 DNA is TGTGCCACCAGTGATGCCAGGAACACTGAAGCTTTCTTT. Amino acid sequence: CATSDARNTEAFF.

This chain joins TRBV9 and TRBJ2-3; D call uncertain. This CDR3 comprises 16 residues. In germline, CDR1 is SGDLS, CDR2 YYNGEE. V was cut by 0 bases and J by 5 bases, with 16 bases left in between. CDR3 residues: CASSVGTKLKGDTQYF. CDR3 in DNA: TGTGCCAGCAGCGTAGGAACCAAGCTAAAGGGAGATACGCAGTATTTT.

The J gene is TRBJ1-1, the V gene TRBV4-1, with D possibly matching TRBD1 (5 bases). The germline V gene encodes CDR1 MGHRA and CDR2 YSYEKL. The length of the CDR3 is 11 residues. V lost 1 base and J 11 bases, leaving 8 bases between the germline ends. CDR3 in DNA: TGCGCCAGCAGCCAAGTAGGGGTTGCTTTCTTT. Its translation: CASSQVGVAFF.

This clone was seen just once. The chain recombines TRBV19 with TRBJ2-7; possible D gene TRBD2, 7 bases. Germline V CDR1 and CDR2: LNHDA, SQIVND (reference sequence). This CDR3 comprises 15 residues. V lost 7 bases, J lost 7 bases, and 23 bases lay in between. The CDR3 here is CASTFRVAGAREQYF. CDR3 bases: TGTGCCAGTACTTTTCGCGTTGCGGGGGCGAGGGAGCAGTACTTC. Supplemented by reference TRBV19 and TRBJ2-7, the full variable domain reads DGGITQSPKYLFRKEGQNVTLSCEQNLNHDAMYWYRQDPGQGLRLIYYSQIVNDFQKGDIAEGYSVSREKKESFPLTVTSAQKNPTAFYLCASTFRVAGAREQYFGPGTRLTVT.

This chain joins TRBV9 and TRBJ2-1; the D is unclear. The germline gives CDR1 SGDLS, CDR2 YYNGEE. V lost 0 bases, J lost 7 bases, and 14 bases lay in between. The CDR3 loop spans 15 amino acids. In DNA form, the CDR3 reads TGTGCCAGCAGCGTAGAAGCCCGGAGTGGGAATGAGCAGTTCTTC. It translates to CASSVEARSGNEQFF.

The J gene is TRBJ2-7, the V gene TRBV19; weak D call: TRBD2 (5 bases). The CDR3 length is 15 residues. The V gene's germline CDR1 is LNHDA and CDR2 SQIVND (reference sequence). The ends were cut back, 3 bases at V and 2 bases at J, with 14 bases in the middle. CDR3 amino acids: CASSMGRTGTYEQYF. The CDR3 DNA reads as TGTGCCAGTAGTATGGGAAGGACGGGGACCTACGAGCAGTACTTC.

The chain recombines TRBV5-5 with TRBJ2-1; a possible D gene is TRBD2 (5 bases). The CDR3 length is 15 residues. V gave up 3 bases and J gave up 7 bases, with 17 bases separating them. Germline V CDR1 and CDR2: SGHKS, YYEKEE (reference sequence). CDR3 in DNA: TGTGCCAGCAGCTACCCCGACTTGGGCGGGAATGAGCAGTTCTTC. Protein sequence: CASSYPDLGGNEQFF.

The chain links TRBV19 to TRBJ1-4; no clear D gene. Germline lookup yields CDR1 LNHDA and CDR2 SQIVND (reference sequence). There are 13 residues in the CDR3. V was trimmed by 4 bases and J by 7 bases, leaving 10 bases between them. CDR3 nucleotides: TGTGCCAGTAGTACGCGGGGAATTGAAAAACTGTTTTTT. It specifies CASSTRGIEKLFF.

The chain combines TRBV15 with TRBJ1-4; D uncertain. Trimming left V 3 bases short and J 1 base short, with 6 bases between. Germline V gives CDR1 LNHNV, CDR2 YYDKDF (reference sequence). The CDR3 sequence is 14 residues long. CDR3 nucleotides: TGTGCCACCAGCAGGAGAATAACTAATGAAAAACTGTTTTTT. Translation gives CATSRRITNEKLFF.

The V and J genes are TRBV9 and TRBJ2-2; D may be TRBD2 (6 bases). Germline V CDR1 and CDR2: SGDLS, YYNGEE. This CDR3 has 15 residues. The V and J ends lost 2 bases and 2 bases respectively, with 10 bases between them. CDR3: CASSVSSGNTGELFF. CDR3 coding DNA: TGTGCCAGCAGCGTTAGTAGCGGAAACACCGGGGAGCTGTTTTTT.

The rearrangement uses TRBV19 and TRBJ2-7; D might be TRBD1 or TRBD2, each matching 6 bases. V was shortened by 4 bases and J by 2 bases, with 18 bases between the two germline ends. CDR1 and CDR2 from the germline V gene are LNHDA and SQIVND (reference sequence). CDR3 length equals 16 residues. The CDR3 DNA reads TGTGCCAGTAGTACCCTAAAGGGCGGGACAACCTACGAGCAGTACTTC. Translation: CASSTLKGGTTYEQYF.

This clone was picked up one time. J is TRBJ2-4 and V is TRBV7-2, with 13 bases identical to TRBD2. The CDR3 totals 17 residues. V was clipped by 2 bases and J by 4 bases; unmatched bases: 5. CDR1 and CDR2 from the germline V gene are SGHTA and FQGNSA. CDR3 amino acids: CASSLRLGLAGKNIQYF. In nucleotides, the CDR3 is TGTGCCAGCAGCTTACGGCTGGGACTAGCGGGGAAAAACATTCAGTACTTC.

The J gene is TRBJ1-3, the V gene TRBV9; 7 nucleotides align to TRBD1. Germline CDR1 SGDLS, CDR2 YYNGEE. J was trimmed by 2 bases and V by 2 bases; bases with no gene match: 4. The CDR3 length is 15 residues. The chain's CDR3 is CASSVQGVPGNTIYF. For the CDR3, the DNA is TGTGCCAGCAGCGTGCAGGGGGTCCCTGGAAACACCATATATTTT.

The chain couples TRBV28 to TRBJ2-7; 13 positions match TRBD2. The CDR3 contains 13 residues. The V and J ends lost 10 bases and 6 bases, in that order; junction bases with no gene match: 6. The germline CDR1 and CDR2 sequences are MDHEN and SYDVKM. CDR3: CATRTSGSSEQYF. The CDR3 coding sequence is TGTGCCACCAGGACTAGCGGGAGTAGCGAGCAGTACTTC.